This T cell receptor (beta chain) comes out of a study of OX40 agonist ivuxolimab in advanced cancers. As for the study in general: Allowance was made for prior anti-PD-1, anti-PD-L1 or anti-CTLA-4 therapy, and around 44% had some.

Some clones are missing from TCRdb's copy, which holds only in-frame ones; the method was immunoSEQ multiplex PCR. The sample holds 41,000 or so clones; approximately 89% are singletons and the top ten take about 3.6%. This clone came up once. Its antigen is still unknown. V was pared by 2 bases and J by 6 bases, with 11 bases between. CDR1 SNHLY and CDR2 FYNNEI come from the germline V gene. This CDR3 spans 14 amino acids. Samples of blood were obtained at baseline, on cycle 4 day 1, and on cycle 7 day 1. Overall study results and limits: In the 0.1 to 3.0 mg/kg range, CD4+ and CD8+ blood T cells had expanded clonally by week 6. Average numbers of expanded clones were greater in CD8+ T cells than in CD4+.

The TCR was taken from an adult with an advanced solid tumor such as melanoma, head and neck, liver or kidney cancer. The chain uses TRBV2 and TRBJ2-1; TRBD2 is a possible D gene (6 bases). The specimen comprised CD4+ or CD8+ T cells sorted from blood, sampled in a trial of the OX40 agonist ivuxolimab. In nucleotides, the CDR3 is TGTGCCAGCAGTGAATATTTTAGCGGCAATGAGCAGTTCTTC. Amino acids: CASSEYFSGNEQFF. Drawing the rest from reference TRBV2 and TRBJ2-1, the complete variable domain is EPEVTQTPSHQVTQMGQEVILRCVPISNHLYFYWYRQILGQKVEFLVSFYNNEISEKSEIFDDQFSVERPDGSNFTLKIRSTKLEDSAMYFCASSEYFSGNEQFFGPGTRLTVL.